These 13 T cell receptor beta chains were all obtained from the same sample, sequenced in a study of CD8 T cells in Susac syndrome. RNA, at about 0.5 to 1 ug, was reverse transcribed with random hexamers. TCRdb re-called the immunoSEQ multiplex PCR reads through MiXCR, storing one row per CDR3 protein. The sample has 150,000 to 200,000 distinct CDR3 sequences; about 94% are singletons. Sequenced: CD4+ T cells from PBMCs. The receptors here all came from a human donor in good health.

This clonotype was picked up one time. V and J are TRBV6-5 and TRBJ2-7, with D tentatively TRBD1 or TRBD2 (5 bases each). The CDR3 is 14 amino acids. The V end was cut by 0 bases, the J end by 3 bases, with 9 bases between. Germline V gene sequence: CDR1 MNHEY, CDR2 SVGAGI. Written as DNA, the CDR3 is TGTGCCAGCAGTTACTCGGGACGGGGCTACGAGCAGTACTTC. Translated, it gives CASSYSGRGYEQYF.

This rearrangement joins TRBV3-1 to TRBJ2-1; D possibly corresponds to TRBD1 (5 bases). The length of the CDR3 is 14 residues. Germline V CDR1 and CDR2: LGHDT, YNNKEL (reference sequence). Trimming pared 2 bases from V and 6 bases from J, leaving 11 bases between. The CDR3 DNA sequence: TGTGCCAGCAGCCAACGTGGGGCACTCAATGAGCAGTTCTTC. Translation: CASSQRGALNEQFF.

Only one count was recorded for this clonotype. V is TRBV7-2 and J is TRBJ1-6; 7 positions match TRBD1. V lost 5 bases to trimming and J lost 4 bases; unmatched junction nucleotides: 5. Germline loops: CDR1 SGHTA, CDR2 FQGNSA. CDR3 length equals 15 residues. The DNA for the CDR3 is TGTGCCAGCAGCCCGATGGGACAGTATAATTCACCCCTCCACTTT. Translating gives CASSPMGQYNSPLHF.

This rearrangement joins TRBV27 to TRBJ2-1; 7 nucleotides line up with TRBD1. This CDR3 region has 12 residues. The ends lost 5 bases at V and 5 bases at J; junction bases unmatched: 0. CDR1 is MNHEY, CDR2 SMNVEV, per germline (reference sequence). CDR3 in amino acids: CASSDRDNEQFF. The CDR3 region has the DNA TGTGCCAGCAGTGACAGGGACAATGAGCAGTTCTTC.

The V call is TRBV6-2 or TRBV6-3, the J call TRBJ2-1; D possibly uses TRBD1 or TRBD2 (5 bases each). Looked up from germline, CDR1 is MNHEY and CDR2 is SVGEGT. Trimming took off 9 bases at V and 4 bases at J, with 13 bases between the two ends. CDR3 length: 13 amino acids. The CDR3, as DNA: TGTGCCAGTCGGGGCAGTGTATACAATGAGCAGTTCTTC. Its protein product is CASRGSVYNEQFF.

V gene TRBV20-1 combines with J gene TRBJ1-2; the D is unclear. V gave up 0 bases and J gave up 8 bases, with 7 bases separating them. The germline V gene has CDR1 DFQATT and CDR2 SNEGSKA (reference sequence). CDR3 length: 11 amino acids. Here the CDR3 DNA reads TGCAGTGCTAGAGATCCCGCGGGCTACACCTTC. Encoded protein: CSARDPAGYTF.

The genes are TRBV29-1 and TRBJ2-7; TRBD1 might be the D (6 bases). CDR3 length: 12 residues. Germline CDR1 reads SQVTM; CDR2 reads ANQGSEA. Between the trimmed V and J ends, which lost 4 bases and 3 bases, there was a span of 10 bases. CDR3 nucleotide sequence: TGCAGCGTTGTCAGGGGAAACTACGAGCAGTACTTC. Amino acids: CSVVRGNYEQYF.

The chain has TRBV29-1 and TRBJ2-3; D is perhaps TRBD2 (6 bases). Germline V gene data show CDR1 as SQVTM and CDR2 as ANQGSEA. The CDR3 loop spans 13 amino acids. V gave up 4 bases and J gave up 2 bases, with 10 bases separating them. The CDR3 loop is CSVGGTYTDTQYF. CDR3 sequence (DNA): TGCAGCGTTGGAGGGACTTACACAGATACGCAGTATTTT.

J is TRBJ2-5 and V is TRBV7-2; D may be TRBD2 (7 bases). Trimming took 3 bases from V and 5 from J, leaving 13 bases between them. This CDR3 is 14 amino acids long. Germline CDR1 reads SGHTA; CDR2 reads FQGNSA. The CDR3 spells CASSFGGQRETQYF. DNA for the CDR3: TGTGCCAGCAGCTTCGGGGGGCAGCGGGAGACCCAGTACTTC.

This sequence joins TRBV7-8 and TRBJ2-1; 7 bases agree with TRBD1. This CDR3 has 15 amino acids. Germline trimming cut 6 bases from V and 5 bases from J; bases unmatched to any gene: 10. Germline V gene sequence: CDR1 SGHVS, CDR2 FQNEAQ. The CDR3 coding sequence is TGTGCCAGCAGGATTTCAAGGGGGCCCGACAATGAGCAGTTCTTC. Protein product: CASRISRGPDNEQFF.

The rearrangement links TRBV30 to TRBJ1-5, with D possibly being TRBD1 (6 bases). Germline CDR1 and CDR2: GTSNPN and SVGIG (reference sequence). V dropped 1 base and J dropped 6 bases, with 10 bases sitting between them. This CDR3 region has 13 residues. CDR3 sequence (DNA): TGTGCCTGGAGTGGGGGGCTGAGTCAGCCCCAGCATTTT. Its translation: CAWSGGLSQPQHF. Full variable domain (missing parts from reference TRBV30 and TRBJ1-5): SQTIHQWPATLVQPVGSPLSLECTVEGTSNPNLYWYRQAAGRGLQLLFYSVGIGQISSEVPQNLSASRPQDRQFILSSKKLLLSDSGFYLCAWSGGLSQPQHFGDGTRLSIL.

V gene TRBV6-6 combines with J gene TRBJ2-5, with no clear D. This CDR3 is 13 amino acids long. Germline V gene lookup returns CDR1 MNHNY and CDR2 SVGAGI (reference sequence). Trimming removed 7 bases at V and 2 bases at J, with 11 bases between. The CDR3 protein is CASTLAGQETQYF. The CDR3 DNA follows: TGTGCCAGCACGCTTGCCGGGCAAGAGACCCAGTACTTC.

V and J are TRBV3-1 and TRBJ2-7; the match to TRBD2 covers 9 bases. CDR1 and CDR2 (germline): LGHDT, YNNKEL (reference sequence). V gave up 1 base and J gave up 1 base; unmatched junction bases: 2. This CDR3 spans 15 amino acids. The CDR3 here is CASSQGLAGSYEQYF. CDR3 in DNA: TGTGCCAGCAGCCAAGGGCTAGCGGGGTCCTACGAGCAGTACTTC.